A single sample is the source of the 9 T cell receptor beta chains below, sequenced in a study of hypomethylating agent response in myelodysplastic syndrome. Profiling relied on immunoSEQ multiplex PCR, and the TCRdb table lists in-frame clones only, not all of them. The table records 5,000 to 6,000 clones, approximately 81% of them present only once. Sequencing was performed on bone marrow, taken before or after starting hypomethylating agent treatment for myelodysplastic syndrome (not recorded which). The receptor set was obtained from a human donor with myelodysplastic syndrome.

The CDR3 DNA is TGCGCCAGCAGCCAAGATCCCGACAGGTACCAAGAGACCCAGTACTTC. Amino acid sequence: CASSQDPDRYQETQYF. This rearrangement joins TRBV4-1 to TRBJ2-5; the D gene is possibly TRBD1 (6 bases). V lost 0 bases and J lost 0, with 11 bases in between. The CDR3 length is 16 residues. The germline V gene encodes CDR1 MGHRA and CDR2 YSYEKL.

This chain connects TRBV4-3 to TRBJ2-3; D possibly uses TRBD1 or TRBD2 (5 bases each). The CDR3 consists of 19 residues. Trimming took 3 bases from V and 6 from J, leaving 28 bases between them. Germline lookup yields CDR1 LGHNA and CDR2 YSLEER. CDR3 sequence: CASSHPVASTGGPSDTQYF. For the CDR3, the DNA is TGCGCCAGCAGCCACCCCGTGGCTAGCACTGGGGGACCATCGGATACGCAGTATTTT.

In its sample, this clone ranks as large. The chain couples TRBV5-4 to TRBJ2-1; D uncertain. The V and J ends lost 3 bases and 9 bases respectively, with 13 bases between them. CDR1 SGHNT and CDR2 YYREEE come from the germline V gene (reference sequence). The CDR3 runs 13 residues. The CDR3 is CASSSQTSIEQFF. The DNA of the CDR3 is TGTGCCAGCAGCTCCCAGACGAGCATTGAGCAGTTCTTC.

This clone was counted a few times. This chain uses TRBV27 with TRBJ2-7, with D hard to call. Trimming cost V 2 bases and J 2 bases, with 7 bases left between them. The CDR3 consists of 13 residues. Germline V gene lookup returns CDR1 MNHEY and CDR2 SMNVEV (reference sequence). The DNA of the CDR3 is TGTGCCAGCAGTTTAACTCAGACCTACGAGCAGTACTTC. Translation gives CASSLTQTYEQYF.

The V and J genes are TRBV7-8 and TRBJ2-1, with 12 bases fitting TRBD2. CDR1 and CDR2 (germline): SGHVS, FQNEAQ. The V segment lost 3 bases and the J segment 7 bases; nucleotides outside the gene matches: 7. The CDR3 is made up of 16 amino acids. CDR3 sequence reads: CASSFLAGGPRNEQFF. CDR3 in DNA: TGTGCCAGCAGCTTCCTAGCGGGGGGGCCGAGGAATGAGCAGTTCTTC. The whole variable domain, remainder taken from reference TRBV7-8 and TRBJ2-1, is GAGVSQSPRYKVAKRGQDVALRCDPISGHVSLFWYQQALGQGPEFLTYFQNEAQLDKSGLPSDRFFAERPEGSVSTLKIQRTQQEDSAVYLCASSFLAGGPRNEQFFGPGTRLTVL.

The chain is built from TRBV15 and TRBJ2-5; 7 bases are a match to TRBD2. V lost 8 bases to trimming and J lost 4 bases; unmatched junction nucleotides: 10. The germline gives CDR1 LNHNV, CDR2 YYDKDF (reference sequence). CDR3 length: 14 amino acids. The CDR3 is CATWGGLLAETQYF. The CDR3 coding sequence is TGTGCCACCTGGGGGGGTCTACTAGCAGAGACCCAGTACTTC.

The CDR3 region has the DNA TGTGCCAGTAGTATAGAGGGACAGGGGTCTAACACTGAAGCTTTCTTT. Amino acid sequence: CASSIEGQGSNTEAFF. The chain uses TRBV19 and TRBJ1-1; TRBD1 agrees at 10 bases. This CDR3 contains 16 residues. Germline loops: CDR1 LNHDA, CDR2 SQIVND (reference sequence). V shed 0 bases, J shed 2 bases, and the junction held 3 bases outside the gene matches.

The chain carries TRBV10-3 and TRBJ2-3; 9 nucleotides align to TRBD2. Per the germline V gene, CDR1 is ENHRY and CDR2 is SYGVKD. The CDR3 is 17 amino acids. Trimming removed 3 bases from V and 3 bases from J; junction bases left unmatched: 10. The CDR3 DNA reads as TGTGCCATCAGTGATGGGCAGCGGGGGGCAAGGACAGATACGCAGTATTTT. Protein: CAISDGQRGARTDTQYF.

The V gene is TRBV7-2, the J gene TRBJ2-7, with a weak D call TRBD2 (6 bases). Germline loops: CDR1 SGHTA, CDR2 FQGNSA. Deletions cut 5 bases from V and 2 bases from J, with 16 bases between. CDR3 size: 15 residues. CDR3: CASSASSVGAYEQYF. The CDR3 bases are TGTGCCAGCAGCGCTTCTAGCGTTGGAGCCTACGAGCAGTACTTC.